Each of the 24 T cell receptor beta chains below was sequenced from the same sample in a study of tissue T cells after allogeneic stem cell transplantation (dated by TCRdb to between 2021 and 2022). Libraries were built with the immunoSEQ multiplex PCR assay. The source is immuneACCESS, and TCRdb retained only in-frame sequences with V and J called. Part of the clones is not carried over; for the studies checked, unresolved V genes explain less than half of this, and the remainder is unexplained. This sample is represented by approximately 5,700 clones; around 50% of them were singletons. The ten most abundant clones make up 9% of the sample. The time point label on this specimen signifies: mouse harvest day 7 after allogeneic transplant. Mouse grafts combined 10^7 T-cell-depleted bone marrow cells with 10^6 splenic CD5+ T cells, given via tail vein injection. Sequencing was done on a sample of gut tissue. Receptors originate from a female BALB/c mouse given C57BL/6 T cells with graft-versus-host disease after an allogeneic hematopoietic cell transplant.

Note on this clone: The gene symbols are mouse symbols. CDR3 loop: CASSERGASYEQYF. The covered CDR3 bases are TGTGCCAGCAGTGAGAGGGGCGCCTCCTATGAACAGTAC. The chain carries TRBV13-1 and TRBJ2-7; TRBD1 or TRBD2 may be the D gene (5 bases each). Sequencing ends 1 residue short of the CDR3 end; the germline J gene provides the rest. The V end lost 2 bases, the J end lost 0 bases, and 9 bases lay between the germline ends. CDR3 size: 14 residues. CDR1 and CDR2 from the germline V gene are NSHNY and SYGAGN.

This clone is medium-sized by share. Mouse germline and gene names are used. The read ends 1 residue before the CDR3 terminus; that terminus is restored from the germline J gene. V and J are TRBV26 and TRBJ2-3; 9 bases align to TRBD1. The length of the CDR3 is 15 residues. V was clipped by 6 bases and J by 0 bases; unmatched bases: 4. Germline lookup yields CDR1 KGHPV and CDR2 FQNQEV (reference sequence). This chain's CDR3 is CASSGTGSSAETLYF. The sequenced part of the CDR3 DNA is TGTGCCAGCAGCGGGACAGGGTCTAGTGCAGAAACGCTGTAT.

Comment on this clone: Gene and germline names: mouse. Read coverage stops 1 residue before the CDR3 terminus; the germline J gene supplies the remainder. The chain is built from TRBV17 and TRBJ2-7; 10 nucleotides align to TRBD2. Germline trimming cut 3 bases from V and 7 bases from J; bases unmatched to any gene: 6. This CDR3 is 14 amino acids long. Germline V CDR1 and CDR2: MNHDT, YYDKIL. The sequenced CDR3 bases are TGTGCTAGCAGTAGTCTGGGGGGGCGCGGGGAACAGTAC. Protein sequence: CASSSLGGRGEQY. The CDR3 as a whole reads CASSSLGGRGEQYF.

Remarks on this clone: Gene names refer to mouse genes. The read terminates 1 residue ahead of where the CDR3 ends, so the germline J gene completes it. This chain connects TRBV13-3 to TRBJ2-1, with 10 bases identical to TRBD1. This CDR3 region has 15 residues. The junction had 4 bases not matched to a gene; V was cut back by 3 bases and J by 4 bases. Germline values: CDR1 NNHDY, CDR2 SYVADS. The chain's CDR3 is CASSGTGGGYAEQFF. The sequenced CDR3 bases are TGTGCCAGCAGTGGGACAGGGGGGGGGTATGCTGAGCAGTTC.

Of note for this clone: Any gene name here is a mouse gene name. CDR3 DNA (partial): TGTGCCTGGAGGGAGAGGGGGACAGAAGTCTTC. Its protein product is CAWRERGTEVF. The entire CDR3 sequence reads CAWRERGTEVFF. This chain joins TRBV31 and TRBJ1-1; tentative D call: TRBD1 (6 bases). The read comes to an end 1 residue before the CDR3 does, leaving the germline J gene to fill in the end. This CDR3 contains 12 residues. Germline V CDR1 and CDR2: GKSSPN, SITVG. Trimming removed 3 bases from V and 5 bases from J, with 10 bases in between. The variable domain in full, with the rest retrieved from reference TRBV31 and TRBJ1-1, is AQTIHQWPVAEIKAVGSPLSLGCTIKGKSSPNLYWYWQATGGTLQQLFYSITVGQVESVVQLNLSASRPKDDQFILSTEKLLLSHSGFYLCAWRERGTEVFFGKGTRLTVV.

Details on this clone: The listed genes are named as in mouse. The CDR3 is cut off 1 residue early in the read; its end comes from the germline J gene. The rearrangement joins TRBV31 to TRBJ2-7, with 8 bases lining up with TRBD2. J gave up 4 bases and V 1 base, and 0 bases lay outside the gene matches. From germline, CDR1 is GKSSPN and CDR2 SITVG. The CDR3 is 12 residues long. The CDR3 bases that were read are TGTGCCTGGAGTCGGACTGGGTATGAACAGTAC. Amino acids: CAWSRTGYEQY. The entire CDR3 reads CAWSRTGYEQYF.

In the case of this clone: Mouse gene names apply. Coverage ceases 1 residue before the CDR3 finishes, and the germline J gene fills in the end. The gene calls are TRBV5 and TRBJ2-5; TRBD2 agrees at 8 bases. The ends lost 2 bases at V and 1 base at J; junction bases unmatched: 2. Germline V lookup: CDR1 LGHNA, CDR2 YNLKQL (reference sequence). This CDR3 is 15 amino acids long. CDR3 amino acids: CASSQLGGYQDTQYF. CDR3 DNA (partial): TGTGCCAGCAGCCAACTGGGGGGTTACCAAGACACCCAGTAC.

In regard to this clone: Any gene name here is a mouse gene name. The sequence runs out 1 residue before the end of the CDR3; the remainder is reconstructed from the germline J gene. The chain has TRBV12-1 and TRBJ2-3; 8 bases align to TRBD1. From germline, CDR1 is SGHSN and CDR2 HYEKVE. The CDR3 is 15 residues long. With 0 bases clipped from V and 1 base from J, the junction kept 2 bases outside the gene matches. The part of the CDR3 DNA that was read is TGTGCCAGCTCTCTCGGACAGGGCGGTGCAGAAACGCTGTAT. Its protein is CASSLGQGGAETLY. The whole CDR3 sequence reads CASSLGQGGAETLYF.

As for this clone: Germline and genes: mouse. The read ends 1 residue shy of where the CDR3 ends; the end is completed using the germline J gene. The chain couples TRBV3 to TRBJ1-1, with D possibly matching TRBD1 (5 bases). This CDR3 is 13 amino acids long. V lost 4 bases and J lost 0, with 6 bases in between. Germline CDR1 is SNHLY and CDR2 is FYNGKV (reference sequence). The sequenced CDR3 bases are TGTGCCAGCAGCTCGACAGCAAACACAGAAGTCTTC. The encoded protein is CASSSTANTEVF. From start to end, the CDR3 is CASSSTANTEVFF.

As for this clone: Gene names refer to mouse genes. Coverage ceases 1 residue before the CDR3 finishes, and the germline J gene fills in the end. The chain uses TRBV26 and TRBJ1-3, with 10 nucleotides matching TRBD1. This CDR3 has 15 residues. V dropped 6 bases and J dropped 0; count of bases not matched to a gene: 2. The germline V gene encodes CDR1 KGHPV and CDR2 FQNQEV (reference sequence). CDR3 DNA, as far as it was read: TGTGCCAGCAGCCGGACAGGGGGTTCTGGAAATACGCTCTAT. Amino acids: CASSRTGGSGNTLY. The full CDR3 reads CASSRTGGSGNTLYF.

This clone was picked up a small number of times. Any gene name here is a mouse gene name. The missing CDR3 end, 1 residue past where the read stops, is filled in from the germline J gene. V gene TRBV19 combines with J gene TRBJ1-2, with 7 positions matching TRBD1. The CDR3 totals 14 residues. Per the germline V gene, CDR1 is FNHDT and CDR2 is SITEND (reference sequence). V lost 2 bases to trimming and J lost 0 bases; unmatched junction nucleotides: 1. The CDR3 sequence: CASSMGQSNSDYTF. The DNA read from the CDR3 is TGTGCCAGCAGTATGGGACAGTCAAACTCCGACTACACC.

Concerning this clone itself: Gene and germline names: mouse. The read falls 1 residue short of the CDR3 end, and the missing part is taken from the germline J gene. The gene calls are TRBV26 and TRBJ2-5, with D possibly TRBD2 on 5 matching bases. Germline V gene lookup returns CDR1 KGHPV and CDR2 FQNQEV (reference sequence). This CDR3 is 14 amino acids long. Deletions cut 2 bases from V and 2 bases from J, with 8 bases between. The CDR3 bases that were read are TGTGCCAGCAGTCTGACTGGACTCCAAGACACCCAGTAC. It yields the protein CASSLTGLQDTQY. Given in full, the CDR3 is CASSLTGLQDTQYF. The complete variable domain, with remaining parts taken from reference TRBV26 and TRBJ2-5, reads NSKVIQTPRYLVKGQGQKAKMRCIPEKGHPVVFWYQQNKNNEFKFLINFQNQEVLQQIDMTEKRFSAECPSNSPCSLEIQSSEAGDSALYLCASSLTGLQDTQYFGPGTRLLVL.

As concerns this clone: Genes here carry mouse names. The read ends 1 residue early relative to the CDR3; the germline J gene fills the gap. The rearrangement joins TRBV2 to TRBJ2-5; 7 nucleotides line up with TRBD1. V lost 0 bases to trimming and J lost 3 bases; unmatched junction nucleotides: 3. CDR3 size: 15 residues. From germline, CDR1 is LGHNA and CDR2 YSYQKL. CDR3: CASSQDGRGQDTQYF. The CDR3 DNA, read in part, is TGTGCCAGCAGCCAAGACGGCAGGGGGCAAGACACCCAGTAC.

This clone was detected only a few times. The gene names given are mouse names. The sequence runs out 1 residue before the end of the CDR3; the remainder is reconstructed from the germline J gene. The chain links TRBV26 to TRBJ1-1, with no clear D. V was pared by 3 bases and J by 1 base, with 6 bases between. In germline, CDR1 is KGHPV, CDR2 FQNQEV (reference sequence). The CDR3 runs to 13 residues. CDR3 bases read: TGTGCCAGCAGTCTCTGGGGAAACACAGAAGTCTTC. Amino acids: CASSLWGNTEVF. The full CDR3 sequence reads CASSLWGNTEVFF.

Remarks on this clone: Gene names are mouse gene names. The read stops 1 residue short of the end of the CDR3; the missing end is completed from the germline J gene. V and J are TRBV26 and TRBJ2-5; a possible D gene is TRBD1 (6 bases). Germline-derived CDR1 and CDR2 are KGHPV and FQNQEV (reference sequence). Trimming removed 6 bases at V and 3 bases at J, with 10 bases between. The CDR3 is 13 amino acids. CDR3 residues: CASSRQEQDTQYF. The sequenced part of the CDR3 DNA is TGTGCCAGCAGCCGACAGGAACAAGACACCCAGTAC.

In regard to this clone: Each gene name is a mouse one. The read comes to an end 1 residue before the CDR3 does, leaving the germline J gene to fill in the end. The V gene is TRBV13-3, the J gene TRBJ2-1, with D perhaps TRBD1 (7 bases). The CDR3 is 12 amino acids. The germline V and J ends were trimmed by 3 bases and 7 bases, with 8 bases remaining between them. Germline-derived CDR1 and CDR2 are NNHDY and SYVADS. The CDR3 sequence: CASSGGGAEQFF. Incomplete CDR3 DNA: TGTGCCAGCAGTGGAGGGGGCGCTGAGCAGTTC.

This clone was counted a single time. Germline and genes here are mouse. The read ends 1 residue before the CDR3 terminus; that terminus is restored from the germline J gene. The J gene is TRBJ1-1, the V gene TRBV3; 7 bases agree with TRBD1. J was trimmed by 4 bases and V by 4 bases; bases with no gene match: 6. The CDR3 consists of 14 residues. CDR1 SNHLY and CDR2 FYNGKV come from the germline V gene (reference sequence). The CDR3 bases that were read are TGTGCCAGCAGCTCACAGGGGCGCGGCACAGAAGTCTTC. Translation: CASSSQGRGTEVF. The entire CDR3 protein reads CASSSQGRGTEVFF.

With respect to this clone: Gene names follow the mouse nomenclature. The read ends 1 residue before the CDR3 terminus; that terminus is restored from the germline J gene. The chain recombines TRBV13-1 with TRBJ2-5; no definite D call. Trimming removed 0 bases at V and 1 base at J, with 6 bases between. The CDR3 sequence is 14 residues long. Germline V gives CDR1 NSHNY, CDR2 SYGAGN. CDR3 region: CASSDGGYQDTQYF. The sequenced part of the CDR3 DNA is TGTGCCAGCAGTGATGGGGGTTACCAAGACACCCAGTAC.

With respect to this clone: Gene names follow the mouse nomenclature. The read falls 1 residue short of the CDR3 end, and the missing part is taken from the germline J gene. J is TRBJ2-3 and V is TRBV3; the D is unclear. The CDR3 spans 15 residues. The germline V and J ends were trimmed by 2 bases and 0 bases, with 9 bases remaining between them. Germline V CDR1 and CDR2: SNHLY, FYNGKV (reference sequence). The part of the CDR3 DNA that was read is TGTGCCAGCAGCTTACTCGGGTATAGTGCAGAAACGCTGTAT. It specifies CASSLLGYSAETLY. The entire CDR3 protein reads CASSLLGYSAETLYF. The variable domain in full, completed from reference TRBV3 and TRBJ2-3, reads GPKVLQIPSHQIIDMGQMVTLNCDPVSNHLYFYWYKQILGQQMEFLVNFYNGKVMEKSKLFKDQFSVERPDGSYFTLKIQPTALEDSAVYFCASSLLGYSAETLYFGSGTRLTVL.

This clone was observed a handful of times. Mouse names are used for the genes. The observed sequence ends 1 residue before the CDR3 terminus, with the missing tail filled in from the germline J gene. V is TRBV26 and J is TRBJ1-4; D gene uncertain. V dropped 2 bases and J dropped 3 bases, with 4 bases sitting between them. Germline V gives CDR1 KGHPV, CDR2 FQNQEV (reference sequence). This CDR3 comprises 13 residues. The DNA read from the CDR3 is TGTGCCAGCAGTCTGCTGGCCAACGAAAGATTATTT. Its protein product is CASSLLANERLF. The CDR3, in full, reads CASSLLANERLFF. Combining the CDR3 with reference TRBV26 and TRBJ1-4 gives the whole variable domain NSKVIQTPRYLVKGQGQKAKMRCIPEKGHPVVFWYQQNKNNEFKFLINFQNQEVLQQIDMTEKRFSAECPSNSPCSLEIQSSEAGDSALYLCASSLLANERLFFGHGTKLSVL.

A remark on this clone: Germline and genes here are mouse. The CDR3 end falls 1 residue outside the read, so it is completed with the germline J gene. The chain recombines TRBV26 with TRBJ1-1; D is perhaps TRBD1 (5 bases). The germline V gene has CDR1 KGHPV and CDR2 FQNQEV (reference sequence). V shed 5 bases and J shed 0 bases, with 7 bases lying between them. The CDR3 totals 13 residues. The CDR3 protein is CASSRDSNTEVFF. The DNA read from the CDR3 is TGTGCCAGCAGTAGGGACTCAAACACAGAAGTCTTC.

On this clone: Mouse gene names and germline throughout. The read stops 1 residue short of the end of the CDR3; the missing end is completed from the germline J gene. V gene TRBV26 combines with J gene TRBJ2-3, with D possibly being TRBD2 (7 bases). The CDR3 totals 14 residues. Germline V lookup: CDR1 KGHPV, CDR2 FQNQEV (reference sequence). V was clipped by 2 bases and J by 5 bases, with 11 bases between them. The CDR3 protein is CASSLGGRGETLYF. Incomplete CDR3 DNA: TGTGCCAGCAGTCTGGGGGGGCGCGGAGAAACGCTGTAT.

A word on this clone: Gene names denote mouse genes. The read stops 1 residue short of the end of the CDR3; the missing end is completed from the germline J gene. V is TRBV20 and J is TRBJ1-1; no definite D call. V lost 1 base and J lost 1, with 4 bases in between. Per the germline V gene, CDR1 is GFQATS and CDR2 is STVNSAI. The CDR3 is 12 amino acids. The CDR3 protein is CGARAGNTEVFF. CDR3 bases read: TGTGGTGCTAGGGCAGGGAACACAGAAGTCTTC. The whole variable domain, remainder taken from reference TRBV20 and TRBJ1-1, is GALVYQYPRRTICKSGTSMRMECQAVGFQATSVAWYRQSPQKTFELIALSTVNSAIKYEQNFTQEKFPISHPNLSFSSMTVLNAYLEDRGLYLCGARAGNTEVFFGKGTRLTVV.

As regards this clone: Here the gene names and germline are mouse. The read is 1 residue too short to cover the CDR3 end, so that end is filled in from the germline J gene. This chain connects TRBV12-2 to TRBJ2-4; TRBD2 aligns across 8 bases. There are 16 residues in the CDR3. Germline CDR1 reads SGHLS; CDR2 reads HYDKME. J lost 3 bases, V lost 0 bases, and 7 bases had no gene match. This CDR3 reads CASSLGLGGEQNTLYF. The DNA read from the CDR3 is TGTGCCAGCTCTCTCGGCCTGGGGGGAGAACAAAACACCTTGTAC.